This T cell receptor (beta chain) was retrieved from a study of T cells in Graves' hyperthyroidism and ophthalmopathy. Study findings and constraints: Also found in blood were most expanded thyroid clonotypes above 0.001.

CDR1 MDHEN and CDR2 SYDVKM come from the germline V gene. The CDR3 length is 15 residues. The V end lost 2 bases, the J end lost 1 base, and 11 bases lay between the germline ends. Regions amplified from RNA transcripts were the TCR beta CDR3 regions. The HTBI set primed first-round TCR CDR3 RT-PCR. From the multiplex PCR reads, TCRdb called clonotypes with MiXCR, one entry per CDR3 protein. The sample contains about 290,000 distinct CDR3 sequences, approximately 13% of which appear only once. This clonotype was detected ten times or more. What it binds is unknown. The V call is TRBV28, the J call TRBJ2-5; D assignment may be TRBD1 or TRBD2 (5 bases each). This receptor was obtained from a middle-aged woman with Graves' hyperthyroidism. The specimen was blood. This CDR3 is CASSLMVGGQETQYF. CDR3 nucleotides: TGTGCCAGCAGTTTAATGGTTGGGGGCCAAGAGACCCAGTACTTC.